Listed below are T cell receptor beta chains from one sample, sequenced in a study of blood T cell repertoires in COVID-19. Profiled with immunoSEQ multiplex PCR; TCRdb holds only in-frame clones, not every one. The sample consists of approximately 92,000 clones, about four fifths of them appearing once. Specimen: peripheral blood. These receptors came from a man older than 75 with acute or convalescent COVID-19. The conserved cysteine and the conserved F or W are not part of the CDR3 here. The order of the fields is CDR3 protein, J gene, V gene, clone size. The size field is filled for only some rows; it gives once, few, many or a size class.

CDR3 protein: ASSVDRLGYGYT; J gene: TRBJ1-2; V gene: TRBV18; clone size: -
CDR3 protein: ASSLDISHEQY; J gene: TRBJ2-7; V gene: TRBV5-1; clone size: -
CDR3 protein: ASRSPGLAAFTGELF; J gene: TRBJ2-2; V gene: TRBV19; clone size: -
CDR3 protein: ASSYSTVNYGYT; J gene: TRBJ1-2; V gene: TRBV6-2/TRBV6-3; clone size: -
CDR3 protein: ASSQDGGGAGETQY; J gene: TRBJ2-5; V gene: TRBV7-2; clone size: -
CDR3 protein: ASAMKTGATEAF; J gene: TRBJ1-1; V gene: TRBV18; clone size: few
CDR3 protein: ASGLGSGLRGEQY; J gene: TRBJ2-7; V gene: TRBV12-5; clone size: -
CDR3 protein: ASSRDRVNEKLF; J gene: TRBJ1-4; V gene: TRBV5-1; clone size: -
CDR3 protein: ASIQGAGANVLT; J gene: TRBJ2-6; V gene: TRBV19; clone size: -
CDR3 protein: ASSYSGDRNNSPLH; J gene: TRBJ1-6; V gene: TRBV6-5; clone size: medium-sized
CDR3 protein: ASSHTVISGQGEKLF; J gene: TRBJ1-4; V gene: TRBV7-8; clone size: -
CDR3 protein: ASSSYREPFVPEPYEQY; J gene: TRBJ2-7; V gene: TRBV7-2; clone size: -
CDR3 protein: ASSLLAGVNTEAF; J gene: TRBJ1-1; V gene: TRBV11-2; clone size: -
CDR3 protein: ASSQGQFGYT; J gene: TRBJ1-2; V gene: TRBV28; clone size: -
CDR3 protein: ASSLVPVNYEQY; J gene: TRBJ2-7; V gene: TRBV11-2; clone size: -
CDR3 protein: ASSSRGRTGELF; J gene: TRBJ2-2; V gene: TRBV28; clone size: once
CDR3 protein: ASSSGEYGSNQPQH; J gene: TRBJ1-5; V gene: TRBV7-9; clone size: -
CDR3 protein: ASSSAHRAGNQPQH; J gene: TRBJ1-5; V gene: TRBV21-1; clone size: -
CDR3 protein: ASSGSGDGQPQH; J gene: TRBJ1-5; V gene: TRBV7-2; clone size: -
CDR3 protein: ASSGQGMEEKLF; J gene: TRBJ1-4; V gene: TRBV6-4; clone size: -
CDR3 protein: AWSIGQRNSPLH; J gene: TRBJ1-6; V gene: TRBV30; clone size: once
CDR3 protein: ASSFGGATPQH; J gene: TRBJ1-5; V gene: TRBV7-2; clone size: few
CDR3 protein: ASSTGQGREKLF; J gene: TRBJ1-4; V gene: TRBV9; clone size: -
CDR3 protein: ASSQYGQGPPRGYT; J gene: TRBJ1-2; V gene: TRBV28; clone size: -
CDR3 protein: ASSSSGGTEAF; J gene: TRBJ1-1; V gene: TRBV5-1; clone size: -
CDR3 protein: AWSSGTGQSPLH; J gene: TRBJ1-6; V gene: TRBV30; clone size: -
CDR3 protein: ASSLPNTGKNIQY; J gene: TRBJ2-4; V gene: TRBV7-2; clone size: -
CDR3 protein: ATSRPKGQGAIQREKEQF; J gene: TRBJ2-1; V gene: TRBV15; clone size: -
CDR3 protein: ASSSTGSPNTIY; J gene: TRBJ1-3; V gene: TRBV28; clone size: -
CDR3 protein: ASSRSSSGSTDTQY; J gene: TRBJ2-3; V gene: TRBV5-1; clone size: -
CDR3 protein: ASSPREGSYGYT; J gene: TRBJ1-2; V gene: TRBV7-2; clone size: -
CDR3 protein: ASSLLSAGGDGYT; J gene: TRBJ1-2; V gene: TRBV7-2; clone size: -
CDR3 protein: AWLPGQGHEQY; J gene: TRBJ2-7; V gene: TRBV30; clone size: once
CDR3 protein: ASYGGEVGLDEQY; J gene: TRBJ2-7; V gene: TRBV6-6; clone size: -
CDR3 protein: ASNWEGGASRNSPLH; J gene: TRBJ1-6; V gene: TRBV6-9; clone size: -
CDR3 protein: ASSTGTLSNQPQH; J gene: TRBJ1-5; V gene: TRBV19; clone size: -
CDR3 protein: AISGNLGTENTEAF; J gene: TRBJ1-1; V gene: TRBV10-3; clone size: -
CDR3 protein: ASSPDREAF; J gene: TRBJ2-1; V gene: TRBV18; clone size: -